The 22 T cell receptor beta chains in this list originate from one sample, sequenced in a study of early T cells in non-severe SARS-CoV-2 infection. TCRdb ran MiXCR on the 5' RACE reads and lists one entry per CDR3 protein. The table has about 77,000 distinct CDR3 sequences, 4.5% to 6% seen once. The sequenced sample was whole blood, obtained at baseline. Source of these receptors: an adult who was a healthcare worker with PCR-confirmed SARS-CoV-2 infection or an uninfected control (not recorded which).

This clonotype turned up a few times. The CDR3 region is CASSLGSRVRMNTEAFF. In nucleotides, the CDR3 is TGTGCCAGCAGTTTAGGATCGAGGGTCCGGATGAACACTGAAGCTTTCTTT. The rearrangement uses TRBV12-3 or TRBV12-4 and TRBJ1-1; unclear D gene. Trimming took off 1 base at V and 0 bases at J, with 15 bases between the two ends. This CDR3 region has 17 residues.

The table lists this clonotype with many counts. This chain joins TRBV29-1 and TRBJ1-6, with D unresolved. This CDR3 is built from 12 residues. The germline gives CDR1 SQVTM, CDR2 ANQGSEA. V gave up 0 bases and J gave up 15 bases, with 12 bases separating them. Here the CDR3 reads CSVEDPGRVLHF. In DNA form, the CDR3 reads TGCAGCGTTGAAGATCCTGGACGGGTCCTCCACTTT.

The CDR3 sequence is CASSDRGTGELFF. CDR3 DNA sequence: TGTGCCAGCAGTGACAGGGGGACCGGGGAGCTGTTTTTT. The chain uses TRBV2 and TRBJ2-2; 7 bases line up with TRBD1. The length of the CDR3 is 13 residues. V shed 3 bases, J shed 5 bases, and the junction held 0 bases outside the gene matches. The V gene's germline CDR1 is SNHLY and CDR2 FYNNEI.

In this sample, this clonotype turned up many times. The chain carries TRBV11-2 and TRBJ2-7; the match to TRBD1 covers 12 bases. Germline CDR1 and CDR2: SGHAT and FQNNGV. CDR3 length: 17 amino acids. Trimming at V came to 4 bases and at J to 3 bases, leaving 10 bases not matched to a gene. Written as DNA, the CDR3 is TGTGCCAGCAGCTCCCCGGGACAGGGGGCTGTCCGCTACGAGCAGTACTTC. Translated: CASSSPGQGAVRYEQYF.

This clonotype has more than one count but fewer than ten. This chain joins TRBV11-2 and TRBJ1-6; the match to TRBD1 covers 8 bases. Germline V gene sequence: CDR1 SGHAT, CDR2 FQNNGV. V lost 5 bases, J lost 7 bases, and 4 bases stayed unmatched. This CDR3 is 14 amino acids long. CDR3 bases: TGTGCCAGCAGCCCACGGACAGGGAATTCACCCCTCCACTTT. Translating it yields CASSPRTGNSPLHF.

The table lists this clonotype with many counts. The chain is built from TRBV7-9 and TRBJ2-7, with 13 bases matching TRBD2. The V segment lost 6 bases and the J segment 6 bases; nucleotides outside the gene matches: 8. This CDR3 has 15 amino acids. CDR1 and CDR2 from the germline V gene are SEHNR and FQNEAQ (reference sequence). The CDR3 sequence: CASSNGLAGVIEQYF. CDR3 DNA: TGTGCCAGCAGTAACGGACTAGCGGGAGTCATCGAGCAGTACTTC.

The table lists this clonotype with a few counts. This CDR3 is CASGEGGNTEAFF. The CDR3 DNA reads TGCGCCAGTGGCGAGGGGGGGAACACTGAAGCTTTCTTT. The V call is TRBV4-1, the J call TRBJ1-1, with a weak D call TRBD1 (6 bases). V dropped 9 bases and J dropped 1 base, with 12 bases sitting between them. In germline, CDR1 is MGHRA, CDR2 YSYEKL. The CDR3 spans 13 residues.

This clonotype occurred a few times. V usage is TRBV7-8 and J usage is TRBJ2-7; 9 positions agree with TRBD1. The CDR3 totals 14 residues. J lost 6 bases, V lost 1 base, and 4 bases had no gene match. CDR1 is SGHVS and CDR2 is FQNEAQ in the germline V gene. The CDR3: CASSLGQGGSEQYF. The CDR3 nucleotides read TGTGCCAGCAGCTTAGGACAGGGGGGATCCGAGCAGTACTTC.

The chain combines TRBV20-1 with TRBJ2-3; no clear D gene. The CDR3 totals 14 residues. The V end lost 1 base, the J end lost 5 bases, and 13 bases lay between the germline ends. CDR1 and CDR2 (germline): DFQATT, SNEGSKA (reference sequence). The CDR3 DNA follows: TGCAGTGCTAGAGGAGCACTATGGGAAGATACGCAGTATTTT. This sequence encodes CSARGALWEDTQYF.

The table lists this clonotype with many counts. In nucleotides, the CDR3 is TGTGCCTGGAGTGAACTAGCGATTAACAATGAGCAGTTCTTC. Encoded protein: CAWSELAINNEQFF. The chain combines TRBV30 with TRBJ2-1; 7 positions match TRBD2. The CDR3 is 14 residues long. Looked up from germline, CDR1 is GTSNPN and CDR2 is SVGIG (reference sequence). The V and J ends lost 1 base and 5 bases, in that order; junction bases with no gene match: 5.

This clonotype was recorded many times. CDR3 loop: CSVSIGTGTNSPLHF. The CDR3, as DNA: TGCAGCGTTTCGATCGGGACAGGGACTAATTCACCCCTCCACTTT. This chain links TRBV29-1 with TRBJ1-6; 9 bases are shared with TRBD1. Germline CDR1 is SQVTM and CDR2 is ANQGSEA. The junction had 8 bases not matched to a gene; V was cut back by 5 bases and J by 6 bases. The length of the CDR3 is 15 residues.

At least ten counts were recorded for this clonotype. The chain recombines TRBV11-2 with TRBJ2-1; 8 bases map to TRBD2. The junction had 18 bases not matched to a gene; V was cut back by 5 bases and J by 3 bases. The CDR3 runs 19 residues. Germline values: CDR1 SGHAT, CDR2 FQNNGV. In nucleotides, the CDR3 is TGTGCCAGCAGCCGCTCGGGAGGGCCGATTCTAGGCTACTACAATGAGCAGTTCTTC. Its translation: CASSRSGGPILGYYNEQFF.

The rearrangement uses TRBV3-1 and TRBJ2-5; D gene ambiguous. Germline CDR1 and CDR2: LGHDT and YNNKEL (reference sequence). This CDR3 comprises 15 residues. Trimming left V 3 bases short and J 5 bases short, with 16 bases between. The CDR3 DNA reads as TGTGCCAGCAGCCAGCCCGGGCTATCCAGGGAGACCCAGTACTTC. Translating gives CASSQPGLSRETQYF.

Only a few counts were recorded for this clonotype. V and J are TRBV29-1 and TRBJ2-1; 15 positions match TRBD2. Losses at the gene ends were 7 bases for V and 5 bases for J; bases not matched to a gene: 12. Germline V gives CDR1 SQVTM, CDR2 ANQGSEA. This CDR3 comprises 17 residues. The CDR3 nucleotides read TGCAGCGCCGACGGACTAGCGGGAGGGGAAGTGAACAATGAGCAGTTCTTC. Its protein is CSADGLAGGEVNNEQFF.

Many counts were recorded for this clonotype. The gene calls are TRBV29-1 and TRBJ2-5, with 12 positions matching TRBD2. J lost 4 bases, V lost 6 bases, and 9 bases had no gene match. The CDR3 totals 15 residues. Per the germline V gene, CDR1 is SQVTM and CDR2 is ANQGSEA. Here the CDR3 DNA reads TGCAGCGTGCAGCTGACTAGCGGGAGATCAGAGACCCAGTACTTC. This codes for CSVQLTSGRSETQYF.

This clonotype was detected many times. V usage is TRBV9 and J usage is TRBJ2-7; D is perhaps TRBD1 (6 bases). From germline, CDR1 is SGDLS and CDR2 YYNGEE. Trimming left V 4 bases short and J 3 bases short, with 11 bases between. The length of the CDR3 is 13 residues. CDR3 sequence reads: CASSPGQNYEQYF. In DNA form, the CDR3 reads TGTGCCAGCAGCCCCGGACAGAACTACGAGCAGTACTTC.

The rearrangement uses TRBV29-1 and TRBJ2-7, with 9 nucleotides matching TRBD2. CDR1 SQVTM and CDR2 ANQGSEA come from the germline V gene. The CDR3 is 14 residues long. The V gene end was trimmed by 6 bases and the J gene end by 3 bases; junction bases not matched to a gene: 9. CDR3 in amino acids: CSVGRLAEIYEQYF. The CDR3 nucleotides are TGCAGCGTCGGTCGACTAGCGGAGATCTACGAGCAGTACTTC.

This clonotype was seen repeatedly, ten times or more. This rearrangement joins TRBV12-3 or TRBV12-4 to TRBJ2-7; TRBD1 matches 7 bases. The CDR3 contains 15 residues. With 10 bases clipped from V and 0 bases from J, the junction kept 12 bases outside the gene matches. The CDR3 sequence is CATINSDRNSYEQYF. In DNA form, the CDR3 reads TGTGCCACCATAAACTCGGACAGGAACTCCTACGAGCAGTACTTC.

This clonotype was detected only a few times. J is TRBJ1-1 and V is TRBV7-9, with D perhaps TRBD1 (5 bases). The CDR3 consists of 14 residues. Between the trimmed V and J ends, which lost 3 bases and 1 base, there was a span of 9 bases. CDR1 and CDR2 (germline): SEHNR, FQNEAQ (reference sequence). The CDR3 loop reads CASSFRGWNTEAFF. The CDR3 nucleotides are TGTGCCAGCAGCTTTAGGGGATGGAACACTGAAGCTTTCTTT.

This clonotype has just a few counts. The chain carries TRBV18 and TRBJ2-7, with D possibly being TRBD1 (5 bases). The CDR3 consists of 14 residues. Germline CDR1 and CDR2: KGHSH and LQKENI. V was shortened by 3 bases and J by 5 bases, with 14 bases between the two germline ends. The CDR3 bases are TGTGCCAGCTCACCTGGCCAGGGAATTGACGAGCAGTACTTC. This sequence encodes CASSPGQGIDEQYF.

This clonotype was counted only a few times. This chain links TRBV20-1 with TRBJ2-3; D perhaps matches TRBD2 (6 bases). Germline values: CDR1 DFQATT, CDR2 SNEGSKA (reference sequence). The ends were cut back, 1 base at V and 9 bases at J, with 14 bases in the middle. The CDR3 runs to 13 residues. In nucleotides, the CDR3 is TGCAGTGCTAGAGCCTCCGGGGGTGACACGCAGTATTTT. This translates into CSARASGGDTQYF.

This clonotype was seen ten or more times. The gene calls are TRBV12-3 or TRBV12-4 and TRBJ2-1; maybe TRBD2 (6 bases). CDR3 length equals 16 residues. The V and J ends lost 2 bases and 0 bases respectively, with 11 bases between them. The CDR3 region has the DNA TGTGCCAGCAGTTTACTAGCGCTAAGCTCCTACAATGAGCAGTTCTTC. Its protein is CASSLLALSSYNEQFF.